This T cell receptor (beta chain) stems from a study of T cell responses to AZD1222 COVID-19 vaccine. Whole-study results and caveats: Seropositive AZD1222 recipients at baseline numbered only 6 or 7. Increased Spike-specific TCR breadth and depth were observed after two AZD1222 doses.

Details on this clone: Its antigen remains unidentified.

The V and J ends lost 2 bases and 8 bases, in that order; junction bases with no gene match: 1. Per the germline V gene, CDR1 is KGHSH and CDR2 is LQKENI. The CDR3 has 13 amino acids. Here immunoSEQ multiplex PCR was the method, and the copy in TCRdb shows in-frame clones only, minus some. The table lists around 160,000 clones, under 95% of them singletons, with around 5.2% in the top ten. Source: peripheral blood, taken on day 0 of AZD1222 vaccination. The clonotype was recovered from an adult in good health. The V call is TRBV18, the J call TRBJ1-2; 11 nucleotides line up with TRBD1. The CDR3 nucleotides are TGTGCCAGCTCACCAGGGACAGGGGGAGGCTACACCTTC. As protein: CASSPGTGGGYTF. Using reference TRBV18 and TRBJ1-2 for the parts outside the CDR3, the full variable domain is NAGVMQNPRHLVRRRGQEARLRCSPMKGHSHVYWYRQLPEEGLKFMVYLQKENIIDESGMPKERFSAEFPKEGPSILRIQQVVRGDSAAYFCASSPGTGGGYTFGSGTRLTVV.